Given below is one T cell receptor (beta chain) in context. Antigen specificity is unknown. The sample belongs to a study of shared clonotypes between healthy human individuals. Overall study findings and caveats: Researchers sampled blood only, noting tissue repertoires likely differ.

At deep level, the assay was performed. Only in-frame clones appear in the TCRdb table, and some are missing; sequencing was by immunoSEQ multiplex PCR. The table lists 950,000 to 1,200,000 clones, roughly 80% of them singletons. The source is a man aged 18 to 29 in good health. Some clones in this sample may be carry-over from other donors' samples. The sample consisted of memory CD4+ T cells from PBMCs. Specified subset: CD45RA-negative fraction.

CDR3 bases: TGTGCCAGCAGCCGGTATACAGGATACGAGCAGTACTTC. Its protein product is CASSRYTGYEQYF. The genes are TRBV14 and TRBJ2-7; possible D gene TRBD1, 5 bases. V shed 4 bases and J shed 4 bases, with 11 bases lying between them. Germline CDR1 is SGHDN and CDR2 is FVKESK. This CDR3 is 13 amino acids long.